This T cell receptor beta chain was identified in a study of blood T cell repertoires in COVID-19. The assay was immunoSEQ multiplex PCR, and TCRdb's table has in-frame clones only and misses some. Among hundreds of thousands of clones, around 87% were seen once, and the ten largest hold 1% to 1.5%. V dropped 6 bases and J dropped 3 bases, with 14 bases sitting between them. Germline CDR1 and CDR2: MDHEN and SYDVKM. The CDR3 extends over 14 amino acids. The clonotype originates from a man between 65 and 85 years old with acute or convalescent COVID-19. The material sequenced was peripheral blood. The chain recombines TRBV28 with TRBJ1-1; the D is unclear. The DNA for the CDR3 is TGTGCCAGCAGCTCCTCGGGGTCTTACACTGAAGCTTTCTTT. Residues: CASSSSGSYTEAFF. Complete variable domain (other parts from reference TRBV28 and TRBJ1-1): DVKVTQSSRYLVKRTGEKVFLECVQDMDHENMFWYRQDPGLGLRLIYFSYDVKMKEKGDIPEGYSVSREKKERFSLILESASTNQTSMYLCASSSSGSYTEAFFGQGTRLTVV.